These 28 T cell receptor beta chains were all obtained from the same sample, sequenced in a study of blood T cell repertoires in COVID-19. The protocol was immunoSEQ multiplex PCR, while the TCRdb copy is restricted to in-frame clones and leaves out a portion. Here the sample spans about 160,000 clones, about 87% being singletons. The material sequenced was peripheral blood. The receptors here all came from a woman between 70 and 85 years old with COVID-19, enrolled during active disease.

The CDR3 is CASSPDRGEQYF. The CDR3 DNA is TGTGCCAGCAGCCCTGACAGGGGCGAGCAGTACTTC. The chain couples TRBV2 to TRBJ2-7; 8 bases are a match to TRBD1. Germline V gives CDR1 SNHLY, CDR2 FYNNEI. The V gene end was trimmed by 6 bases and the J gene end by 6 bases; junction bases not matched to a gene: 4. The length of the CDR3 is 12 residues. Full variable domain (outside the CDR3, taken from reference TRBV2 and TRBJ2-7): EPEVTQTPSHQVTQMGQEVILRCVPISNHLYFYWYRQILGQKVEFLVSFYNNEISEKSEIFDDQFSVERPDGSNFTLKIRSTKLEDSAMYFCASSPDRGEQYFGPGTRLTVT.

This chain links TRBV13 with TRBJ2-1, with 9 bases aligning to TRBD2. V shed 6 bases and J 4 bases; nucleotides not matched to a gene: 1. Germline V CDR1 and CDR2: PRHDT, FYEKMQ (reference sequence). CDR3 size: 13 residues. CDR3 region: CASRTSGYNEQFF. DNA for the CDR3: TGTGCCAGCAGGACTAGCGGATACAATGAGCAGTTCTTC.

Remarks on this clone: Other DNA sequences in this specimen translate into the identical CDR3. The chain couples TRBV4-2 to TRBJ2-2, with TRBD2 matching over 10 bases. CDR3 length: 15 amino acids. Germline V CDR1 and CDR2: LGHNA, YNFKEQ. V lost 4 bases to trimming and J lost 5 bases; unmatched junction nucleotides: 4. The CDR3 coding sequence is TGTGCCAGCAGCCCTAGCGGGGGTTATACCGGGGAGCTGTTTTTT. Translated: CASSPSGGYTGELFF.

The chain carries TRBV5-4 and TRBJ1-4; no firm D call. This CDR3 region has 14 residues. Germline assignment: CDR1 SGHNT and CDR2 YYREEE (reference sequence). Trimming left V 4 bases short and J 2 bases short, with 9 bases between. The DNA of the CDR3 is TGTGCCAGCAGCCGATACAGTACTAATGAAAAACTGTTTTTT. Amino acid sequence: CASSRYSTNEKLFF.

The chain recombines TRBV3-1 (or the pseudogene TRBV3-2) with TRBJ1-6, with TRBD1 matching 8 bases. Trimming removed 4 bases from V and 7 bases from J; junction bases left unmatched: 15. CDR1 and CDR2 from the germline V gene are LGHDT and YNNKEL (reference sequence). The CDR3 covers 18 residues. The CDR3 DNA follows: TGTGCCAGCAGCCCCCTACCCCCCCAGACAGGGGACAATTCACCCCTCCACTTT. This sequence encodes CASSPLPPQTGDNSPLHF.

The chain carries TRBV19 and TRBJ2-7; 15 bases fit TRBD2. This CDR3 comprises 18 residues. Germline V CDR1 and CDR2: LNHDA, SQIVND (reference sequence). V shed 7 bases and J 3 bases; nucleotides not matched to a gene: 13. CDR3 bases: TGTGCCAGTACCCAGGGGGGACTAGCGGGGGGCGTCAGCTACGAGCAGTACTTC. Its protein is CASTQGGLAGGVSYEQYF.

J is TRBJ1-4 and V is TRBV11-1, with D unclear. The CDR3 is made up of 15 amino acids. V was pared by 3 bases and J by 0 bases, with 8 bases between. The germline gives CDR1 SGHAT, CDR2 FQDESV (reference sequence). Here the CDR3 reads CASSLRGATNEKLFF. In DNA form, the CDR3 reads TGTGCCAGCAGCTTGCGGGGTGCAACTAATGAAAAACTGTTTTTT.

The chain employs TRBV3-1 (or the pseudogene TRBV3-2) and TRBJ2-7; maybe TRBD1 (5 bases). The germline gives CDR1 LGHDT, CDR2 YNNKEL (reference sequence). CDR3 length: 18 amino acids. Trimming stripped 4 bases from V and 0 bases from J, with 22 bases between. CDR3 amino acids: CASSLAPNPGPSSYEQYF. The CDR3 DNA is TGTGCCAGCAGCCTAGCACCAAACCCAGGGCCCAGCTCCTACGAGCAGTACTTC.

The J gene is TRBJ1-1, the V gene TRBV5-6; D gene unclear. This CDR3 contains 15 residues. Germline CDR1 is SGHDT and CDR2 is YYEEEE. V gave up 5 bases and J gave up 3 bases, with 17 bases separating them. DNA for the CDR3: TGTGCCAGCAGGTCCCGGGGTCGCGGTCACACTGAAGCTTTCTTT. This sequence encodes CASRSRGRGHTEAFF.

V and J are TRBV5-1 and TRBJ2-2, with 7 bases aligning to TRBD1. The CDR3 is 15 residues long. Germline lookup yields CDR1 SGHRS and CDR2 YFSETQ. With 4 bases clipped from V and 8 bases from J, the junction kept 11 bases outside the gene matches. In nucleotides, the CDR3 is TGCGCCAGCAGCAAGGGACAGCCCCGGCCTGGGGAGCTGTTTTTT. Translation gives CASSKGQPRPGELFF.

The genes are TRBV2 and TRBJ1-2; D ambiguous. The germline V and J ends were trimmed by 4 bases and 4 bases, with 7 bases remaining between them. CDR1 and CDR2 (germline): SNHLY, FYNNEI. The CDR3 extends over 12 amino acids. This chain's CDR3 is CASSVERYGYTF. As DNA, the CDR3 is TGTGCCAGCAGTGTTGAGCGCTATGGCTACACCTTC.

This sequence joins TRBV4-2 and TRBJ2-1; no clear D gene. Trimming left V 4 bases short and J 5 bases short, with 18 bases between. Germline lookup yields CDR1 LGHNA and CDR2 YNFKEQ. CDR3 length: 16 residues. The DNA for the CDR3 is TGTGCCAGCAGCCCGCAAAGGAGCATTTCAGACAATGAGCAGTTCTTC. Its translation is CASSPQRSISDNEQFF.

This clone was observed a handful of times. V is TRBV7-2 and J is TRBJ1-2; D possibly corresponds to TRBD1 (5 bases). V dropped 7 bases and J dropped 5 bases, with 11 bases sitting between them. This CDR3 contains 12 residues. The V gene's germline CDR1 is SGHTA and CDR2 FQGNSA. In nucleotides, the CDR3 is TGTGCCAGCACCGGACGACAGTATGGCTACACCTTC. This gives the protein CASTGRQYGYTF.

The chain couples TRBV7-8 to TRBJ1-4, with 9 nucleotides matching TRBD1. The V and J ends lost 0 bases and 7 bases, in that order; junction bases with no gene match: 15. The germline V gene has CDR1 SGHVS and CDR2 FQNEAQ. The length of the CDR3 is 19 residues. The CDR3 sequence: CASSLADRGLQRGREKLFF. The CDR3 DNA sequence: TGTGCCAGCAGCTTAGCGGACAGGGGCCTACAGCGGGGTCGTGAAAAACTGTTTTTT.

The genes are TRBV5-1 and TRBJ2-2, with D possibly matching TRBD2 (5 bases). Looked up from germline, CDR1 is SGHRS and CDR2 is YFSETQ. Between the trimmed V and J ends, which lost 2 bases and 1 base, there was a span of 9 bases. This CDR3 contains 15 residues. As DNA, the CDR3 is TGCGCCAGCAGCTTCGGTCGGGAGAACACCGGGGAGCTGTTTTTT. Protein sequence: CASSFGRENTGELFF.

The chain is built from TRBV19 and TRBJ2-7; tentative D call: TRBD1 (6 bases). The CDR3 spans 14 residues. The V gene's germline CDR1 is LNHDA and CDR2 SQIVND (reference sequence). Trimming took 6 bases from V and 0 from J, leaving 12 bases between them. This CDR3 reads CASSNRAPSYEQYF. CDR3 DNA: TGTGCCAGTAGCAACAGGGCCCCCTCCTACGAGCAGTACTTC.

The J gene is TRBJ2-2, the V gene TRBV25-1, with TRBD2 matching 10 bases. Per the germline V gene, CDR1 is MGHDK and CDR2 is SYGVNS. The CDR3 length is 16 residues. The V and J ends lost 3 bases and 6 bases, in that order; junction bases with no gene match: 7. As DNA, the CDR3 is TGTGCCAGCAGTGACCCGAGCGGGGGGGAGGCCGGGGAGCTGTTTTTT. Translating gives CASSDPSGGEAGELFF.

The V call is TRBV9, the J call TRBJ1-2; D gene uncertain. The germline V gene has CDR1 SGDLS and CDR2 YYNGEE. With 0 bases removed from V and 8 bases from J, the gap between germline ends came to 11 bases. This CDR3 comprises 13 residues. The DNA for the CDR3 is TGTGCCAGCAGCGTAGCGGGATTTCCCGGCTACACCTTC. As protein: CASSVAGFPGYTF.

The chain has TRBV4-1 and TRBJ1-1; D is perhaps TRBD1 (5 bases). The CDR3 sequence is 15 residues long. CDR1 is MGHRA, CDR2 YSYEKL, per germline. Trimming took off 0 bases at V and 2 bases at J, with 10 bases between the two ends. The CDR3 DNA reads as TGCGCCAGCAGCCAAGATCTGGACAAAAACACTGAAGCTTTCTTT. Translation gives CASSQDLDKNTEAFF.

V usage is TRBV28 and J usage is TRBJ2-7; TRBD1 agrees at 8 bases. Germline V gene data show CDR1 as MDHEN and CDR2 as SYDVKM. The trim removed 6 bases at V and 5 bases at J, leaving 6 bases unmatched. The CDR3 totals 13 residues. The CDR3 protein is CASRPTGADEQYF. CDR3 bases: TGTGCCAGCAGACCGACAGGGGCCGACGAGCAGTACTTC. The whole variable domain, filled in from reference TRBV28 and TRBJ2-7, reads DVKVTQSSRYLVKRTGEKVFLECVQDMDHENMFWYRQDPGLGLRLIYFSYDVKMKEKGDIPEGYSVSREKKERFSLILESASTNQTSMYLCASRPTGADEQYFGPGTRLTVT.

The chain links TRBV29-1 to TRBJ2-7; 7 bases line up with TRBD1. Germline CDR1 and CDR2: SQVTM and ANQGSEA. The J segment lost 2 bases and the V segment lost 4 bases, leaving 5 bases of the junction unmatched. This CDR3 contains 13 residues. CDR3 nucleotide sequence: TGCAGCGTTGTTGAGGGGGCCCCCTACGAGCAGTACTTC. Amino acid sequence: CSVVEGAPYEQYF.

The chain couples TRBV7-9 to TRBJ1-6; D is unclear. The CDR3 is 16 amino acids. Germline V gene lookup returns CDR1 SEHNR and CDR2 FQNEAQ (reference sequence). The germline V and J ends were trimmed by 5 bases and 9 bases, with 20 bases remaining between them. The CDR3 loop reads CASSPWGGGLSSPLHF. CDR3 sequence (DNA): TGTGCCAGCAGCCCTTGGGGAGGAGGGTTGAGTTCACCCCTCCACTTT.

The J gene is TRBJ2-2, the V gene TRBV30; perhaps TRBD2 as D (5 bases). Trimming cost V 2 bases and J 5 bases, with 6 bases left between them. The CDR3 totals 12 residues. The germline gives CDR1 GTSNPN, CDR2 SVGIG (reference sequence). This chain's CDR3 is CAWSRRTGELFF. For the CDR3, the DNA is TGTGCCTGGAGTAGGAGGACCGGGGAGCTGTTTTTT.

This rearrangement joins TRBV6-5 to TRBJ1-5; D perhaps matches TRBD1 (6 bases). Germline V gives CDR1 MNHEY, CDR2 SVGAGI. The V end was cut by 5 bases, the J end by 11 bases, with 16 bases between. This CDR3 has 13 residues. CDR3 nucleotide sequence: TGTGCCAGCAGTCACCAACAGGGTAGGTCCCAGCATTTT. Residues: CASSHQQGRSQHF.

This chain connects TRBV19 to TRBJ1-5, with 8 bases aligning to TRBD1. CDR3 length equals 16 residues. The junction had 9 bases not matched to a gene; V was cut back by 8 bases and J by 0 bases. Per the germline V gene, CDR1 is LNHDA and CDR2 is SQIVND (reference sequence). DNA for the CDR3: TGTGCCAGTCTTCCTTTAGGACAGGGTAGCAATCAGCCCCAGCATTTT. Protein sequence: CASLPLGQGSNQPQHF.

The chain carries TRBV19 and TRBJ1-1, with D tentatively TRBD1 (6 bases). V lost 3 bases and J 1 base, leaving 24 bases between the germline ends. CDR3 length equals 19 residues. Germline assignment: CDR1 LNHDA and CDR2 SQIVND (reference sequence). DNA for the CDR3: TGTGCCAGTAGTATTCTACAAACAGGGCTTCTTAAACCGAACACTGAAGCTTTCTTT. This encodes CASSILQTGLLKPNTEAFF.

This sequence joins TRBV7-9 and TRBJ1-2, with a possible D match to TRBD1 (6 bases). CDR3 length equals 17 residues. Germline CDR1 SEHNR, CDR2 FQNEAQ (reference sequence). Deletions cut 1 base from V and 5 bases from J, with 20 bases between. The CDR3 region has the DNA TGTGCCAGCAGCTTAGTGGTCGGCGGCAGGGGCCCTTATGGCTACACCTTC. Amino acids: CASSLVVGGRGPYGYTF.

The V and J genes are TRBV5-6 and TRBJ2-7; perhaps TRBD1 as D (6 bases). Germline loops: CDR1 SGHDT, CDR2 YYEEEE. V was trimmed by 5 bases and J by 2 bases, leaving 11 bases between them. The CDR3 sequence is 13 residues long. The CDR3 sequence is CASREDSTYEQYF. The CDR3 bases are TGTGCCAGCAGGGAGGACAGCACCTACGAGCAGTACTTC.